The 10 T cell receptor beta chains presented below share a single source sample, sequenced in a study of blood T cell repertoires in COVID-19. Clones were sequenced by immunoSEQ multiplex PCR, and TCRdb holds only the in-frame ones, with some missing. This sample has over 600,000 clones; 75% to 90% occur once, and the top ten carry more than 0.25%. Sequenced material: peripheral blood. The receptors here all came from a woman aged 18-29 years with acute or convalescent COVID-19.

This chain connects TRBV24-1 to TRBJ2-3; D is undetermined. Trimming removed 6 bases from V and 4 bases from J, with 10 bases in between. The CDR3 has 13 amino acids. Per the germline V gene, CDR1 is KGHDR and CDR2 is SFDVKD. CDR3 loop: CATSTPRADTQYF. The CDR3 DNA follows: TGTGCCACCAGTACTCCTCGGGCAGATACGCAGTATTTT.

The rearrangement joins TRBV11-3 to TRBJ2-3; perhaps TRBD1 as D (6 bases). The V end was cut by 5 bases, the J end by 2 bases, with 20 bases between. Germline assignment: CDR1 SGHNT and CDR2 YENEEA. The CDR3 sequence is 17 residues long. This chain's CDR3 is CASSARRDPGATDTQYF. CDR3 in DNA: TGTGCCAGCAGCGCTAGAAGGGACCCAGGGGCCACAGATACGCAGTATTTT.

The chain has TRBV24-1 and TRBJ2-5, with 10 bases matching TRBD1. The germline V gene has CDR1 KGHDR and CDR2 SFDVKD. V trimming: 10 bases; J trimming: 4 bases; junction bases outside the gene matches: 5. The CDR3 consists of 13 residues. CDR3 in DNA: TGTGCCACATCGACAGGGGGCCGAGAGACCCAGTACTTC. Its protein is CATSTGGRETQYF.

The chain links TRBV6-1 to TRBJ1-2; TRBD1 matches at 7 bases. V dropped 2 bases and J dropped 0; count of bases not matched to a gene: 6. The CDR3 has 16 amino acids. In germline, CDR1 is MNHNS, CDR2 SASEGT. CDR3 nucleotides: TGTGCCAGCAGTGAACGAGGACAGGCTCCTAACTATGGCTACACCTTC. As protein: CASSERGQAPNYGYTF.

The chain uses TRBV27 and TRBJ1-2; D is undetermined. V lost 0 bases, J lost 8 bases, and 10 bases lay in between. Germline V CDR1 and CDR2: MNHEY, SMNVEV (reference sequence). This CDR3 has 13 residues. The CDR3 DNA is TGTGCCAGCAGTTTATCGGTCTGGAGGGGCTACACCTTC. This codes for CASSLSVWRGYTF.

This clone appeared once. The chain employs TRBV5-6 and TRBJ1-5; no clear D. V dropped 4 bases and J dropped 7 bases, with 9 bases sitting between them. The CDR3 totals 12 residues. The germline gives CDR1 SGHDT, CDR2 YYEEEE. The CDR3 protein is CASSSIRQPQHF. CDR3 DNA: TGTGCCAGCAGCAGTATCAGGCAGCCCCAGCATTTT. The variable domain in full, completed from reference TRBV5-6 and TRBJ1-5, reads DAGVTQSPTHLIKTRGQQVTLRCSPKSGHDTVSWYQQALGQGPQFIFQYYEEEERQRGNFPDRFSGHQFPNYSSELNVNALLLGDSALYLCASSSIRQPQHFGDGTRLSIL.

The chain joins TRBV19 to TRBJ2-2, with D perhaps matching TRBD2 (5 bases). CDR1 LNHDA and CDR2 SQIVND come from the germline V gene (reference sequence). This CDR3 has 16 amino acids. V lost 2 bases and J 1 base, leaving 11 bases between the germline ends. The CDR3 here is CASSIQRGWNTGELFF. Written as DNA, the CDR3 is TGTGCCAGTAGTATACAACGGGGTTGGAACACCGGGGAGCTGTTTTTT.

The chain is built from TRBV6-4 and TRBJ1-2; TRBD1 aligns across 9 bases. This CDR3 region has 16 residues. V lost 4 bases to trimming and J lost 4 bases; unmatched junction nucleotides: 10. The germline V gene encodes CDR1 MRHNA and CDR2 SNTAGT. The CDR3 nucleotides are TGTGCCAGCAGTGCCCTCCCGGGACAGGGAACCTATGGCTACACCTTC. Its protein is CASSALPGQGTYGYTF.

The genes are TRBV19 and TRBJ1-1; TRBD1 aligns across 9 bases. The germline CDR1 and CDR2 sequences are LNHDA and SQIVND (reference sequence). The CDR3 loop spans 15 amino acids. The J segment lost 4 bases and the V segment lost 6 bases, leaving 9 bases of the junction unmatched. The CDR3 reads CASRTGGSLGTEAFF. Written as DNA, the CDR3 is TGTGCCAGTAGGACAGGGGGGTCCTTGGGCACTGAAGCTTTCTTT. The full variable domain, in which reference TRBV19 and TRBJ1-1 provide the parts outside the CDR3, is DGGITQSPKYLFRKEGQNVTLSCEQNLNHDAMYWYRQDPGQGLRLIYYSQIVNDFQKGDIAEGYSVSREKKESFPLTVTSAQKNPTAFYLCASRTGGSLGTEAFFGQGTRLTVV.

The gene calls are TRBV4-2 and TRBJ2-5; possible D gene TRBD2, 5 bases. The CDR3 loop spans 15 amino acids. Deletions cut 0 bases from V and 5 bases from J, with 13 bases between. CDR1 and CDR2 (germline): LGHNA, YNFKEQ. The CDR3 bases are TGTGCCAGCAGCCAAGAGATCGGAGGTGTGGAGACCCAGTACTTC. It yields the protein CASSQEIGGVETQYF.